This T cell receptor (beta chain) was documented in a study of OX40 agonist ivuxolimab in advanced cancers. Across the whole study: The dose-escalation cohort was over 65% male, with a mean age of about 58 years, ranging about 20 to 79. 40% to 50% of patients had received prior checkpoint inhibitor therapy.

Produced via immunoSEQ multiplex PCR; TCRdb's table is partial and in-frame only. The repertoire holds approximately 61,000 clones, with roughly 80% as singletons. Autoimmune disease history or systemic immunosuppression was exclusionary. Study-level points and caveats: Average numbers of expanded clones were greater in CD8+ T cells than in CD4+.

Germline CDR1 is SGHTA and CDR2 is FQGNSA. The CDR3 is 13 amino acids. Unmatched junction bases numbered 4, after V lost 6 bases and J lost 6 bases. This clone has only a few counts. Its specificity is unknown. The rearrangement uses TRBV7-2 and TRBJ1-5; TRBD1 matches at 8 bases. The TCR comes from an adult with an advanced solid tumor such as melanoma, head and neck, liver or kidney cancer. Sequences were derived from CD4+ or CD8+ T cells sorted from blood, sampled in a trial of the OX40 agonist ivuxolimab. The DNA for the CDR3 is TGTGCCAGCAGTCGACAGGGGTCTCAGCCCCAGCATTTT. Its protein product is CASSRQGSQPQHF.